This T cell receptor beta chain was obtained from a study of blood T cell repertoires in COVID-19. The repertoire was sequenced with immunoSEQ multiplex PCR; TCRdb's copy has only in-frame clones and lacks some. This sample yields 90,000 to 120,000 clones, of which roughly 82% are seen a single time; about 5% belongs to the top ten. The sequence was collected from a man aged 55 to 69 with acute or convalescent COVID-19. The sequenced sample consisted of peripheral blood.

The CDR3 coding sequence is TGTGCCAGCAGCGCGCTAGCGGGGGGCCGGGATGAGCAGTTCTTC. Translated: CASSALAGGRDEQFF. This rearrangement joins TRBV9 to TRBJ2-1; 11 bases map to TRBD2. The CDR3 runs to 15 residues. The V gene's germline CDR1 is SGDLS and CDR2 YYNGEE. The V and J ends lost 3 bases and 8 bases, in that order; junction bases with no gene match: 7.